This T cell receptor beta chain was recorded in a study of T cell repertoires in cytomegalovirus infection (dated by TCRdb to the late 2010s). In the study overall: The peptide stimulations were aimed at well-studied HLA-B-restricted epitopes as well as recently identified HLA-C-restricted CMV epitopes, whose presentation resists viral immunomodulation. Donor HLA type was relevant to the analysis, because carriage of CMV infection together with the matching HLA type was indicated by public TCR beta signatures. General conclusions and limits of the study: In both this cohort and an independent roughly 350-donor cohort, the cumulative frequency of public TCR beta family members distinguished carriers of CMV infection plus the relevant HLA type. The ex vivo response was dominated by HLA-C-restricted CMV-specific TCR beta clonotypes, which also provided the single most frequent clonotype in two of eight donors.

The listed sequencing device is Illumina HiSeq 1500. In-frame beta chains were kept once TCRdb had trimmed the public reads at Q25 with fastp and called clones with MiXCR. All rows with the same CDR3 protein become a single entry with the most common DNA and genes. In all, the sample holds some 920,000 distinct CDR3 sequences, and roughly 31% of those were seen once. 11% to 15% of the sample is held by the ten biggest clonotypes. Regarding this clonotype: This receptor's antigen is unknown. The input lacks base qualities; no much larger clone sits a single base away.

Reading the label with the study, this specimen's treatment or condition is: in vitro stimulation with specific CMV peptide epitopes to enrich CMV-specific T cells. This TCR was sampled from a human donor in good health (CMV status not recorded). Some clones in this sample may be carry-over from other donors' samples. Sequenced here: cultured CD8+ T cells from PBMCs, sampled from culture after CMV antigen stimulation.

At the DNA level, the sequence is TGTGCCAGCAGCTTAGATGTAAGGACTACACAAGAGACCCAGTACTTC. It specifies CASSLDVRTTQETQYF. This receptor chain uses TRBV7-9 and TRBJ2-5; TRBD2 is a possible D gene, resting on 6 matching bases. Measured from the cysteine to the phenylalanine, the CDR3 is 16 residues long. CDR3 DNA only is kept here, 48 bases in frame from base 1. CDR1 and CDR2 were assigned from the germline V gene (reference sequence) as SEHNR and FQNEAQ. The junction carries 14 bases between V and J, which are trimmed by 1 base and 2 bases respectively.